This is a list of T cell receptor beta chains from one sample in a study of T cells in Graves' hyperthyroidism and ophthalmopathy. TCRdb passed the multiplex PCR reads through MiXCR, listing each CDR3 protein once. The sample includes fewer than 750,000 distinct CDR3 sequences, around 15% of them seen just once. Sequencing input: blood. All receptors derive from a woman aged 45-65 years with Graves' ophthalmopathy. Both conserved end residues are trimmed from each CDR3. The order of the fields is clone size, V gene, CDR3 protein. Some rows mark clone size as missing; the rest say once, few, many or name a class of expanded clone.

clone size: many
V gene: TRBV6-2/TRBV6-3
CDR3 protein: ASSYPTGRYNEQF

clone size: few
V gene: TRBV5-8
CDR3 protein: ASSFAGGISVSPREQF

clone size: many
V gene: TRBV28
CDR3 protein: ASSPDQLGAGANVLT

clone size: many
V gene: TRBV2
CDR3 protein: ASSGLVGGDTQY

clone size: few
V gene: TRBV19
CDR3 protein: ASSIQPGAAYGYT

clone size: many
V gene: TRBV7-8
CDR3 protein: ASSLEIAGPTSNEQF

clone size: .
V gene: TRBV29-1
CDR3 protein: SVALRKRINEQF

clone size: .
V gene: TRBV6-2/TRBV6-3
CDR3 protein: ASSQWSGANVLT

clone size: many
V gene: TRBV28
CDR3 protein: ASSLQGAENIQY

clone size: .
V gene: TRBV11-2
CDR3 protein: ASSLDRLAGDEQF

clone size: few
V gene: TRBV20-1
CDR3 protein: SASWGFGEQY

clone size: .
V gene: TRBV29-1
CDR3 protein: SATANSGNTIY

clone size: few
V gene: TRBV6-1
CDR3 protein: AIQRVLGVLVSGANVLT

clone size: .
V gene: TRBV19
CDR3 protein: ASEPGLDNNEQF

clone size: many
V gene: TRBV5-1
CDR3 protein: ASSLLLGPGNNEQF

clone size: .
V gene: TRBV2
CDR3 protein: ASSLGPPPKNIQY

clone size: many
V gene: TRBV19
CDR3 protein: ASSSLQGTGLSHTEAF

clone size: many
V gene: TRBV5-4
CDR3 protein: ASSLTSQAYNEQF

clone size: .
V gene: TRBV7-9
CDR3 protein: ASRKLAGKRFRNEQF

clone size: many
V gene: TRBV2
CDR3 protein: ASRGLAGDGVETQY

clone size: many
V gene: TRBV3-1
CDR3 protein: ASSPVAVSSYEQY

clone size: .
V gene: TRBV15
CDR3 protein: ATSRDPGGPYNEQF

clone size: many
V gene: TRBV20-1
CDR3 protein: SARGASGRASEQF

clone size: few
V gene: TRBV4-1
CDR3 protein: ASSRVAAADTQY

clone size: .
V gene: TRBV7-3
CDR3 protein: ASSRAGANTGELF

clone size: many
V gene: TRBV6-5
CDR3 protein: ASSYTLAGVYNEQF

clone size: .
V gene: TRBV4-2
CDR3 protein: ASGGGREWYEQY

clone size: few
V gene: TRBV7-3
CDR3 protein: ASSFSTGYSGNTIY

clone size: few
V gene: TRBV28
CDR3 protein: ASSPRGPGGKNIQY

clone size: few
V gene: TRBV6-1
CDR3 protein: ASKKGHVGNPYEQY

clone size: few
V gene: TRBV18
CDR3 protein: ASSPEAPEQF

clone size: many
V gene: TRBV6-2/TRBV6-3
CDR3 protein: ASSYWKLYEQY

clone size: few
V gene: TRBV12-3/TRBV12-4
CDR3 protein: ASSLGTPTGNQPQH

clone size: few
V gene: TRBV20-1
CDR3 protein: SATRLAGGPYGYT

clone size: .
V gene: TRBV20-1
CDR3 protein: SARVDGTGNSPLH

clone size: many
V gene: TRBV7-8
CDR3 protein: ASSNLRDLSTDTQY

clone size: few
V gene: TRBV6-2/TRBV6-3
CDR3 protein: ASSGTSGWETQY

clone size: .
V gene: TRBV6-2/TRBV6-3
CDR3 protein: ASSYPWDRGSAGYT

clone size: few
V gene: TRBV5-1
CDR3 protein: ASTTRTSGRETQY

clone size: many
V gene: TRBV6-1
CDR3 protein: ASSEVGGTSGRHEQY

clone size: many
V gene: TRBV28
CDR3 protein: ASFRPGLAGAYEQY

clone size: .
V gene: TRBV19
CDR3 protein: ASKSRGLADNEQF

clone size: once
V gene: TRBV12-3/TRBV12-4
CDR3 protein: ASRLAGGHQETQY

clone size: .
V gene: TRBV11-2
CDR3 protein: ASSNPGLPVRTGELF

clone size: few
V gene: TRBV5-1
CDR3 protein: ASSVLTGTGARNEQF

clone size: many
V gene: TRBV7-9
CDR3 protein: ASSIQGLNNEQF

clone size: .
V gene: TRBV10-3
CDR3 protein: AISEKGASNQPQH

clone size: .
V gene: TRBV7-6
CDR3 protein: ASSLAGIDTQY

clone size: many
V gene: TRBV6-1
CDR3 protein: ASSHTGVYGYT

clone size: .
V gene: TRBV4-2
CDR3 protein: ASSQGGLAGAYNEQF

clone size: .
V gene: TRBV27
CDR3 protein: ASSIRQTGWAEAF

clone size: many
V gene: TRBV11-2
CDR3 protein: ASSPTPTAGYT

clone size: many
V gene: TRBV20-1
CDR3 protein: SARDRLGAPYEQY